This T cell receptor (beta chain) was obtained from a study of molecular identifiers for immune sequencing clone quantification (dated 2018 in TCRdb). Turning to the overall study: For a replicate experiment, the RNA from either approximately 20,000 or 100,000 naive CD8 T cells was divided into five aliquots, and four of those aliquots went on to sequencing. This methods study benchmarked molecular-identifier clustering-based TCR repertoire sequencing (MIDCIRS) and TCR RNA copy counting, using CD8 T cells to do so. Summary of the overall study and its limitations: Even against a background of some 1 million naive CD8 T cells, spiked-in Jurkat TCR RNA amounting to a single cell's worth was reported to be detectable. The naive libraries included spiked-in Jurkat TCR RNA (over nine copies' worth), and this RNA is not part of the donor repertoire. In CMV-specific effector cells, over 98% of molecules were held by clones above 20 RNA copies, whereas under 1% of molecules were held by such clones in naive cells. The sizes of highly expanded clones could end up underestimated when identical TCR molecules share a barcode. Modeling estimated around 3 recovered TCR RNA copies per cell, compared with 9.5 to 10 by digital PCR, which implies 30% to 35% capture efficiency. When barcode sub-clustering was not used, chimeric consensus sequences inflated TCR diversity, with chimeras reaching as high as 47%.

The trim is 1 base for V and 5 bases for J, with a gap of 14 bases between the germline ends. Based on the germline V gene (reference sequence), the CDR1 and CDR2 sequences are SEHNR and FQNEAQ. The CDR3 spans 16 residues, from the cysteine through the phenylalanine. Only the CDR3 DNA stays, 48 bases, in frame from base 1. Libraries were made using PCR. These reads were obtained on a NextSeq 500. Preparation of bulk TCR libraries followed a previously described approach, with the TCR primers listed in Table S5. Total RNA was purified with the Qiagen AllPrep DNA/RNA kit. Reads from multiple sequencing runs of the same library were pooled before analysis. Regarding the original processing steps: Only reads with exact TCR constant sequence were kept, trimmed to 150 nt, and grouped by their 12-nt molecular barcodes. Within each barcode group, reads were sub-clustered at a 15% Levenshtein threshold, and quality-weighted consensus sequences were built per RNA molecule. Non-functional sequences were discarded, and so were lower-count sequences lying one edit away from another sequence. On the basis of fitting two negative binomial distributions, barcode sub-clusters with fewer than 20% of the maximum read count were discarded. TCRdb cleaned the public reads at Q25 with fastp, built clones with MiXCR and kept in-frame beta chains. Rows are unified per CDR3 protein, each entry keeping the most common DNA and genes. The authors' filters were not applied to this entry. This sample lists a few hundred thousand distinct CDR3 sequences; roughly a quarter were detected once. Together, the top ten hold 0.7% to 0.95% of the sample.

Libraries of naive CD8 T cells were generated from roughly 20,000 to 1,000,000 sorted cells, with 10%, 30% or 50% of the purified RNA used. On a BD FACSAria II, naive CD8 T cells were FACS-sorted as CD8+CD4-CCR7+CD45RA+ and collected into RLT Plus buffer. Detection sensitivity was tested by spiking Jurkat RNA equal to some 11 TCR copies' worth into samples containing about 20,000-1,100,000 naive CD8 T cells. Enrichment of CD8 T cells was performed with RosetteSep CD8+ T Cell Enrichment Cocktail and Ficoll-Paque, after which ACK red cell lysis was carried out. This clonotype was detected ten times or more. Its antigen is not yet known. No clone much larger than this one lies a single base away; base qualities are absent.

The sample consisted of naive CD8+ T cells from blood, with Jurkat cell RNA spiked in. The label giving this sample's cell subset or site can be read as: FACS-sorted CD8+CD4-CCR7+CD45RA+ naive T cells. Here the chain combines TRBV7-9 and TRBJ2-2, with the D gene possibly TRBD1 or TRBD2, each one fitting 5 bases. The clonotype comes from a human donor in good health. Some libraries in this study had Jurkat cell RNA spiked in. The DNA is TGTGCCAGCAGCTTAGTAGAACAGGAGCGGACCGGGGAGCTGTTTTTT. Translated, this gives CASSLVEQERTGELFF.